This TCR beta chain was recorded in a study of T cell responses to AZD1222 COVID-19 vaccine. Study results and caveats: Donors, mostly white British, included more females; clonal diversity was possibly underestimated.

CDR3 length equals 19 residues. The germline CDR1 and CDR2 sequences are MDHEN and SYDVKM. The ends lost 6 bases at V and 3 bases at J; junction bases unmatched: 22. This clone came up once. Its target is unknown. TCRdb's table, derived via immunoSEQ multiplex PCR, lists solely in-frame clones and lacks some. The sample has some 150,000 clones, more than 85% seen once. The chain employs TRBV28 and TRBJ1-1, with 7 positions matching TRBD1. The source was peripheral blood, collected 28 days after the second AZD1222 dose. The receptor's source is an adult who received the AZD1222 COVID-19 vaccine. DNA for the CDR3: TGTGCCAGCAGCACATATACCCCGGCGAGGGGGCTTTCGGACACTGAAGCTTTCTTT. Translated, it gives CASSTYTPARGLSDTEAFF.